Listed below are T cell receptor beta chains from one sample, sequenced in a study of T cell responses to AZD1222 COVID-19 vaccine. Generated by immunoSEQ multiplex PCR, the TCRdb table keeps only in-frame clones and is missing some. The profile shows more than 85,000 clones, more than 90% of them singletons. The sample here was peripheral blood, taken 28 days after the second AZD1222 dose. All receptors come from an adult who received the AZD1222 COVID-19 vaccine. The conserved cysteine and the conserved F or W are not part of the CDR3 here. Each record gives: D gene, J gene, V gene, CDR3 protein. D genes are given only for firm matches.

D gene: TRBD1; J gene: TRBJ2-2; V gene: TRBV18; CDR3 protein: ASSPDQGAGELF
D gene: TRBD2; J gene: TRBJ2-1; V gene: TRBV5-1; CDR3 protein: ASSPTSGAILYNEQF
D gene: TRBD2; J gene: TRBJ2-3; V gene: TRBV9; CDR3 protein: ASSLYSGETSTDTQY
D gene: NA; J gene: TRBJ1-2; V gene: TRBV18; CDR3 protein: ASSPTGNYGYT
D gene: TRBD1; J gene: TRBJ2-7; V gene: TRBV24-1; CDR3 protein: ATSDRDRGHQHEQY
D gene: TRBD2; J gene: TRBJ2-5; V gene: TRBV28; CDR3 protein: ASSLPTSGAEFQETQY
D gene: TRBD1; J gene: TRBJ1-1; V gene: TRBV2; CDR3 protein: ASSGGQVAEAF
D gene: TRBD2; J gene: TRBJ2-5; V gene: TRBV2; CDR3 protein: ASRLAGQETQY
D gene: TRBD1; J gene: TRBJ1-2; V gene: TRBV6-5; CDR3 protein: ASSPRQGAGYT
D gene: NA; J gene: TRBJ1-2; V gene: TRBV9; CDR3 protein: ASSELGGGGYT
D gene: NA; J gene: TRBJ1-1; V gene: TRBV5-1; CDR3 protein: ASSLRVPVTEAF
D gene: NA; J gene: TRBJ2-7; V gene: TRBV2; CDR3 protein: ASSQNRYQY
D gene: NA; J gene: TRBJ2-7; V gene: TRBV25-1; CDR3 protein: ASRASEYEQY
D gene: NA; J gene: TRBJ2-7; V gene: TRBV11-2; CDR3 protein: ASTQPGQAYEQY
D gene: NA; J gene: TRBJ2-7; V gene: TRBV18; CDR3 protein: ASSPATKASEQY
D gene: NA; J gene: TRBJ1-5; V gene: TRBV27; CDR3 protein: ASKSGNQPQH
D gene: NA; J gene: TRBJ1-3; V gene: TRBV4-3; CDR3 protein: ASSQEWARGSGNTIY
D gene: NA; J gene: TRBJ1-4; V gene: TRBV3-1/TRBV3-2; CDR3 protein: ASSQDSFLNEKLF
D gene: NA; J gene: TRBJ2-3; V gene: TRBV2; CDR3 protein: ASSGEMGGTDTQY
D gene: NA; J gene: TRBJ1-2; V gene: TRBV18; CDR3 protein: ASSPDGTNYGYT
D gene: TRBD1; J gene: TRBJ1-2; V gene: TRBV10-3; CDR3 protein: AISGTPTGTYGYT
D gene: TRBD2; J gene: TRBJ2-3; V gene: TRBV5-8; CDR3 protein: ASKAGGTDTQY
D gene: TRBD2; J gene: TRBJ2-3; V gene: TRBV11-3; CDR3 protein: ASSTIAGGQDTQY
D gene: NA; J gene: TRBJ2-1; V gene: TRBV5-6; CDR3 protein: ASSYSRRGESSYNEQF
D gene: NA; J gene: TRBJ2-5; V gene: TRBV5-1; CDR3 protein: ASSLEGRGETQY
D gene: NA; J gene: TRBJ1-4; V gene: TRBV7-3; CDR3 protein: ASSLNRAGNEKLF
D gene: NA; J gene: TRBJ2-7; V gene: TRBV7-2; CDR3 protein: ASSLRGAGREQY
D gene: NA; J gene: TRBJ2-7; V gene: TRBV5-1; CDR3 protein: ASSREDLNEQY
D gene: NA; J gene: TRBJ2-3; V gene: TRBV7-8; CDR3 protein: ASSTRDTDTQY
D gene: NA; J gene: TRBJ1-5; V gene: TRBV4-3; CDR3 protein: ASSQDGGRYQPQH
D gene: TRBD1; J gene: TRBJ1-4; V gene: TRBV7-9; CDR3 protein: ASSPPGGHEKLF
D gene: TRBD2; J gene: TRBJ2-1; V gene: TRBV10-2; CDR3 protein: ATSGLGAYNEQF
D gene: NA; J gene: TRBJ2-5; V gene: TRBV10-3; CDR3 protein: AISESTGVETQY
D gene: NA; J gene: TRBJ2-4; V gene: TRBV11-2; CDR3 protein: ASSLVLGQSGDGNIQY
D gene: NA; J gene: TRBJ1-2; V gene: TRBV6-2/TRBV6-3; CDR3 protein: ASSFPQTNYGYT
D gene: NA; J gene: TRBJ1-5; V gene: TRBV19; CDR3 protein: ASSIRDSNQPQH
D gene: TRBD1; J gene: TRBJ1-3; V gene: TRBV25-1; CDR3 protein: ASSGPGQGENTIY
D gene: TRBD2; J gene: TRBJ2-1; V gene: TRBV11-2; CDR3 protein: ASSSGLAGEQF